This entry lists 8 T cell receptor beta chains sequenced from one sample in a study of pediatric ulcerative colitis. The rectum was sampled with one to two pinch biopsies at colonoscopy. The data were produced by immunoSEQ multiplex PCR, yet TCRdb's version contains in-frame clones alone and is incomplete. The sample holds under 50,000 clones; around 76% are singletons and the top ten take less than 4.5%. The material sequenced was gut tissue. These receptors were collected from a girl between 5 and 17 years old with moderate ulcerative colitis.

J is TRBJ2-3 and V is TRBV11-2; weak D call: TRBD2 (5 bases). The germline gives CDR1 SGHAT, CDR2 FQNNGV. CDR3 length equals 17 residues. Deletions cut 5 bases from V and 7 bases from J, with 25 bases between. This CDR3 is CASSQRGLAAAWNTQYF. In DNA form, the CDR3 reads TGTGCCAGCAGCCAGAGAGGGCTAGCAGCCGCCTGGAATACGCAGTATTTT. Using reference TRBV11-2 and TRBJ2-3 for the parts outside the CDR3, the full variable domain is EAGVAQSPRYKIIEKRQSVAFWCNPISGHATLYWYQQILGQGPKLLIQFQNNGVVDDSQLPKDRFSAERLKGVDSTLKIQPAKLEDSAVYLCASSQRGLAAAWNTQYFGPGTRLTVL.

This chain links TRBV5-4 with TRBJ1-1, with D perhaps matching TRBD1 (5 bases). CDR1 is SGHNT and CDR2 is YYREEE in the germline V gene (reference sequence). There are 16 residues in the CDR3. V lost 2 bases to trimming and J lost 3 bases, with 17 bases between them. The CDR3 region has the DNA TGTGCCAGCAGCTTAAGGAGGGGCGAAATACACACTGAAGCTTTCTTT. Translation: CASSLRRGEIHTEAFF.

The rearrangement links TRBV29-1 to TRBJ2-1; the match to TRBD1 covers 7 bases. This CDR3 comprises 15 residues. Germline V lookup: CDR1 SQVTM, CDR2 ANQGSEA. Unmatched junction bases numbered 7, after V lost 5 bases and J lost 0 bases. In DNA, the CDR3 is TGCAGCGTTTCTACAGGGGTGAGCTCCTACAATGAGCAGTTCTTC. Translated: CSVSTGVSSYNEQFF.

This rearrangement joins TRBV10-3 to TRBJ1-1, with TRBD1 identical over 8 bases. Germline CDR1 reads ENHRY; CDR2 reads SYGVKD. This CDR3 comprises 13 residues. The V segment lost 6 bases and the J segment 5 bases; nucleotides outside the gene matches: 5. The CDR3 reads CAIRDRDRTEAFF. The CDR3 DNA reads TGTGCCATCAGGGACAGGGACAGGACTGAAGCTTTCTTT.

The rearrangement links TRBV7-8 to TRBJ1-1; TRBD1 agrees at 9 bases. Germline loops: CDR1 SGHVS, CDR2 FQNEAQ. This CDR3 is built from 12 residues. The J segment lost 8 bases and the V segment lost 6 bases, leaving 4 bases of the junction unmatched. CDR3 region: CASRPTGGEAFF. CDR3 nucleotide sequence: TGTGCCAGCAGACCTACAGGGGGCGAAGCTTTCTTT.

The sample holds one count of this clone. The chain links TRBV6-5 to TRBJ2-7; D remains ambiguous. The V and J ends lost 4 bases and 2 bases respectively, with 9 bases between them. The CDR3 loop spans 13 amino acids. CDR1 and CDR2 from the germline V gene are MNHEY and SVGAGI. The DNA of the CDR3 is TGTGCCAGCAGTTTGCGGACCGCCTACGAGCAGTACTTC. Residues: CASSLRTAYEQYF.

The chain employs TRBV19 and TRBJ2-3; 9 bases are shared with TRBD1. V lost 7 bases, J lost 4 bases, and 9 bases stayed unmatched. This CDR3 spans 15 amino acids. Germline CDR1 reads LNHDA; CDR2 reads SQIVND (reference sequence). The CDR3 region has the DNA TGTGCCAGTACTCCGGACAGGGGTGGATCAGATACGCAGTATTTT. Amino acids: CASTPDRGGSDTQYF.

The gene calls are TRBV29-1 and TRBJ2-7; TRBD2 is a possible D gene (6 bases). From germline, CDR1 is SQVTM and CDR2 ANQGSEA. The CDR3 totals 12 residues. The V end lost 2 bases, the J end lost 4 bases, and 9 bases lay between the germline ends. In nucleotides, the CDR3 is TGCAGCGTTGAAAGTGGGGGGTACGAGCAGTACTTC. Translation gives CSVESGGYEQYF.